The rows below give T cell receptor beta chains drawn from one sample of a study of T cell repertoires in cytomegalovirus infection. TCRdb itself ran the reads through MiXCR, one entry per CDR3 protein. The repertoire holds approximately 500,000 distinct CDR3 sequences, with about 17% as singletons. Material for sequencing was CD8+ T cells from PBMCs. Receptors originate from a human donor in good health (CMV status not recorded). Some clones in this sample may be carry-over from other donors' samples. CDR3s include the opening cysteine and the closing phenylalanine or tryptophan. D genes are given only for firm matches. Clone size appears in some rows only: once, few, many, or a class for an expanded clone.

DNA: TGTGCCAGCAGTTTATCTTTTGGCCCCGGAGCCGAGCAGTACTTC
CDR3: CASSLSFGPGAEQYF
size: few
V: TRBV27
J: TRBJ2-7
D: .

DNA: TGTGCCAGCAGTTTTAACCCGGAAACAGGGTTGTACTTC
CDR3: CASSFNPETGLYF
size: many
V: TRBV27
J: TRBJ2-4
D: .

DNA: TGTGCCAGCAGCCCTATTGCCTCCTACAATGAGCAGTTCTTC
CDR3: CASSPIASYNEQFF
size: few
V: TRBV9
J: TRBJ2-1
D: .

DNA: TGTGCCACCAGCAGAGGTCTTGGGGACAGCCTCACAGATACGCAGTATTTT
CDR3: CATSRGLGDSLTDTQYF
size: many
V: TRBV15
J: TRBJ2-3
D: TRBD1

DNA: TGTGCCAGCAGCTCAAACCCCCGACAGGGCCACTATGGCTACACCTTC
CDR3: CASSSNPRQGHYGYTF
size: many
V: TRBV11-2
J: TRBJ1-2
D: TRBD1

DNA: TGTGCCAGCAGCCCGGAAGTAAGCGCGGGCTACGAGCAGTACTTC
CDR3: CASSPEVSAGYEQYF
size: few
V: TRBV4-2
J: TRBJ2-7
D: .

DNA: TGTGCCACCAGCAGAGACTGGCCGGGACTAGGGACCCAATTACCCCCGTACTTC
CDR3: CATSRDWPGLGTQLPPYF
size: .
V: TRBV15
J: TRBJ2-7
D: TRBD2

DNA: TGCGCCAGCAGCTTGGTGGGACTAGCGGGACGCGGGGGTTACAATGAGCAGTTCTTC
CDR3: CASSLVGLAGRGGYNEQFF
size: .
V: TRBV5-1
J: TRBJ2-1
D: TRBD2

DNA: TGTGCCAGCAGCTCGTCACAGGGGTCAGGGTATGGCTACACCTTC
CDR3: CASSSSQGSGYGYTF
size: many
V: TRBV7-6
J: TRBJ1-2
D: TRBD1

DNA: TGTGCCAGCAGTCCTCCGACAGGCCCGAAGGATACTGAAGCTTTCTTT
CDR3: CASSPPTGPKDTEAFF
size: .
V: TRBV27
J: TRBJ1-1
D: .

DNA: TGTGCCAGCAGCCCAATGGCTGGATATGGCTACACCTTC
CDR3: CASSPMAGYGYTF
size: .
V: TRBV28
J: TRBJ1-2
D: .

DNA: TGTGCCAGCAGTGAAGAAGAAGGCGGCTGGGCCCCTGAAGCTTTCTTT
CDR3: CASSEEEGGWAPEAFF
size: .
V: TRBV6-1
J: TRBJ1-1
D: .

DNA: TGTGCCAGCGGGACAGGGGACGAGCAGTACTTC
CDR3: CASGTGDEQYF
size: many
V: TRBV7-2
J: TRBJ2-7
D: TRBD1

DNA: TGCAGTGCTAGAGTTCTGAGTGGTAGCGGGAGCGGCACAGATACGCAGTATTTT
CDR3: CSARVLSGSGSGTDTQYF
size: .
V: TRBV20-1
J: TRBJ2-3
D: TRBD2

DNA: TGTGCCAGCAGTACGCTGACAAGGGCTCATGAAAAACTGTTTTTT
CDR3: CASSTLTRAHEKLFF
size: .
V: TRBV28
J: TRBJ1-4
D: .

DNA: TGTGCCAGCACAAATGGGGCGGACATATCTAGAATAGATACGCAGTATTTT
CDR3: CASTNGADISRIDTQYF
size: few
V: TRBV28
J: TRBJ2-3
D: .

DNA: TGTGCCAGCCGAGCAGGACAGGGGGGATCTGGGGCCAACGTCCTGACTTTC
CDR3: CASRAGQGGSGANVLTF
size: few
V: TRBV18
J: TRBJ2-6
D: TRBD1

DNA: TGTGCCAGCACTCGGGAGGGCCCCCAGGGGACCCAGTACTTC
CDR3: CASTREGPQGTQYF
size: many
V: TRBV6-1
J: TRBJ2-5
D: TRBD2

DNA: TGTGCCAGCAGCCTCGGTCTTATGAACACTGAAGCTTTCTTT
CDR3: CASSLGLMNTEAFF
size: many
V: TRBV27
J: TRBJ1-1
D: .

DNA: TGTGCCAGCAGCCCCGCCCTAGCGGGAGTATCAGATACGCAGTATTTT
CDR3: CASSPALAGVSDTQYF
size: many
V: TRBV28
J: TRBJ2-3
D: TRBD2

DNA: TGTGCCAGCAGCCGTCGGATAGAAATAGATCAGCCCCAGCATTTT
CDR3: CASSRRIEIDQPQHF
size: .
V: TRBV13
J: TRBJ1-5
D: .

DNA: TGTGCCAGTAGTATCAGGGCAGAGACCTACAATGAGCAGTTCTTC
CDR3: CASSIRAETYNEQFF
size: few
V: TRBV19
J: TRBJ2-1
D: .

DNA: TGTGCCAGCAGTTACACCGGGACGGGGGCAGGGCCCCAGCATTTT
CDR3: CASSYTGTGAGPQHF
size: .
V: TRBV6-5
J: TRBJ1-5
D: .

DNA: TGTGCCAGCAGCCAAGGGGCGGGACTCACCGGGGAGCTGTTTTTT
CDR3: CASSQGAGLTGELFF
size: few
V: TRBV4-2
J: TRBJ2-2
D: .

DNA: TGTGCCAGCAGCCTATGGGATACCGTAAAACCCTACGAGCAGTACTTC
CDR3: CASSLWDTVKPYEQYF
size: many
V: TRBV11-2
J: TRBJ2-7
D: .

DNA: TGTGCCAGCAGCGTCGGGACAGCCTCTGGAAACACCATATATTTT
CDR3: CASSVGTASGNTIYF
size: .
V: TRBV5-4
J: TRBJ1-3
D: TRBD1

DNA: TGTGCCAGCAGCGCGGTTTGGGACAGGGCGGCCACTGAAGCTTTCTTT
CDR3: CASSAVWDRAATEAFF
size: many
V: TRBV4-2
J: TRBJ1-1
D: TRBD1

DNA: TGCAGTGCTTCGCATGGGAGGGGAGGAATCACAGATACGCAGTATTTT
CDR3: CSASHGRGGITDTQYF
size: few
V: TRBV20-1
J: TRBJ2-3
D: TRBD2

DNA: TGTGCCAGCAGGGTTACAGGGTCGGCGGGATCCTACGAGCAGTACTTC
CDR3: CASRVTGSAGSYEQYF
size: .
V: TRBV6-6
J: TRBJ2-7
D: .

DNA: TGTGCCAGCAGCTTAGTCGTGGCTAGCTCTCATCCGGCTGGTAAGCAGTTCTTC
CDR3: CASSLVVASSHPAGKQFF
size: many
V: TRBV7-6
J: TRBJ2-1
D: .

DNA: TGTGCCAGTAGTACAAACCGGGCCCTCTCTGGGGCCAACGTCCTGACTTTC
CDR3: CASSTNRALSGANVLTF
size: many
V: TRBV19
J: TRBJ2-6
D: .

DNA: TGTGCCAGCAGTTACCAGGGCAGATATGAGCAGTTCTTC
CDR3: CASSYQGRYEQFF
size: many
V: TRBV6-5
J: TRBJ2-1
D: .

DNA: TGCGCCAGCAGCTTCTTCCCCGGAGGAACTGAAGCTTTCTTT
CDR3: CASSFFPGGTEAFF
size: few
V: TRBV5-1
J: TRBJ1-1
D: .

DNA: TGTGCCAGCAGCCTTGCATCTCTCAATGAGCAGTTCTTC
CDR3: CASSLASLNEQFF
size: many
V: TRBV7-3
J: TRBJ2-1
D: .

DNA: TGTGCCATCACCGACGGGGGGATCGACGAGCAGTACTTC
CDR3: CAITDGGIDEQYF
size: .
V: TRBV10-3
J: TRBJ2-7
D: TRBD2

DNA: TGTGCCAGCAGTGAAGGGACCGCGGCCGATACAGATACGCAGTATTTT
CDR3: CASSEGTAADTDTQYF
size: many
V: TRBV6-1
J: TRBJ2-3
D: .

DNA: TGTGCCAGCAGTCCGACGCAGGGGTACTATGGCTACACCTTC
CDR3: CASSPTQGYYGYTF
size: .
V: TRBV27
J: TRBJ1-2
D: .

DNA: TGTGCCAGCAGTTTAGTGGGACCCGGGGACCTGTTCTTC
CDR3: CASSLVGPGDLFF
size: .
V: TRBV12-3/TRBV12-4
J: TRBJ2-1
D: .

DNA: TGTGCCAGCAGCTCGAACCTTAGGACGGTTGAGGGCAATCAGCCCCAGCATTTT
CDR3: CASSSNLRTVEGNQPQHF
size: many
V: TRBV7-8
J: TRBJ1-5
D: .

DNA: TGTGCCACCAGCAGTTTACCGGGGACTAGCTGGGGGCAGTTCTTC
CDR3: CATSSLPGTSWGQFF
size: .
V: TRBV15
J: TRBJ2-1
D: TRBD2

DNA: TGCAGTGCCAAGCCCCCCCGGGGAGGGGGACATGGCTACACCTTC
CDR3: CSAKPPRGGGHGYTF
size: few
V: TRBV20-1
J: TRBJ1-2
D: .

DNA: TGTGCCAGCAGCTTAAAGGGGGACGATGAGCAGTTCTTC
CDR3: CASSLKGDDEQFF
size: many
V: TRBV7-3
J: TRBJ2-1
D: .

DNA: TGTGCCAGCAGCTTAGGGGGGTGGGGGGGGAACACTGAAGCTTTCTTT
CDR3: CASSLGGWGGNTEAFF
size: few
V: TRBV7-8
J: TRBJ1-1
D: .

DNA: TGTGCCAGCAGCCCCGGGACATTCGTTGAAGCTTTCTTT
CDR3: CASSPGTFVEAFF
size: many
V: TRBV7-8
J: TRBJ1-1
D: .

DNA: TGTGCCTCGGGTCAGGGGGGCAGTGAGCAGTTCTTC
CDR3: CASGQGGSEQFF
size: few
V: TRBV10-3
J: TRBJ2-1
D: .

DNA: TGTGCCAGCAGATCAACCACCTACGAGCAGTACTTC
CDR3: CASRSTTYEQYF
size: many
V: TRBV28
J: TRBJ2-7
D: .

DNA: TGCAGTGCTAGAGTTTCCGCCTCCAAAAACATTCAGTACTTC
CDR3: CSARVSASKNIQYF
size: .
V: TRBV20-1
J: TRBJ2-4
D: .

DNA: TGTGCCAGCACCGGGACTAGCGGACCCTACGAGCAGTACTTC
CDR3: CASTGTSGPYEQYF
size: many
V: TRBV2
J: TRBJ2-7
D: TRBD2

DNA: TGTGCCAGCACCGACACCGGGTCTGAAGCTTTCTTT
CDR3: CASTDTGSEAFF
size: many
V: TRBV6-6
J: TRBJ1-1
D: .

DNA: TGTGCCAGCAGCTTATCCCAGACCGGAGAACTGTTTTTT
CDR3: CASSLSQTGELFF
size: .
V: TRBV7-9
J: TRBJ1-4
D: .

DNA: TGCAGTGCCCCCCCAGAAGGCGTCCAAGAGACCCAGTACTTC
CDR3: CSAPPEGVQETQYF
size: .
V: TRBV29-1
J: TRBJ2-5
D: .